Detailed here is one TCR beta chain. Its antigen is still unknown. Only in-frame clones appear in the TCRdb table, and some are missing; sequencing was by immunoSEQ multiplex PCR. This table holds fewer than 40,000 clones, 90% to 95% found once. The sample is drawn from a study of circulating and synovial CD4+ cells in juvenile arthritis. Study outcomes and limitations: Traditional Vbeta family usage analysis missed the pathogenic-like versus bulk difference. These repertoires were less diverse than bulk blood CD4 repertoires.

V lost 0 bases and J lost 3; bases outside the gene matches: 7. Germline lookup yields CDR1 SGHRS and CDR2 YFSETQ. This CDR3 contains 18 residues. Donors were patients with active juvenile idiopathic arthritis. This sequence was found in a human donor with juvenile idiopathic arthritis. Sequences were obtained from CD4+ T cells from blood. The chain employs TRBV5-1 and TRBJ2-3, with 13 nucleotides matching TRBD2. This chain's CDR3 is CASSLDMGGLAGTDTQYF. DNA of the CDR3: TGCGCCAGCAGCTTGGATATGGGGGGACTAGCGGGAACAGATACGCAGTATTTT.